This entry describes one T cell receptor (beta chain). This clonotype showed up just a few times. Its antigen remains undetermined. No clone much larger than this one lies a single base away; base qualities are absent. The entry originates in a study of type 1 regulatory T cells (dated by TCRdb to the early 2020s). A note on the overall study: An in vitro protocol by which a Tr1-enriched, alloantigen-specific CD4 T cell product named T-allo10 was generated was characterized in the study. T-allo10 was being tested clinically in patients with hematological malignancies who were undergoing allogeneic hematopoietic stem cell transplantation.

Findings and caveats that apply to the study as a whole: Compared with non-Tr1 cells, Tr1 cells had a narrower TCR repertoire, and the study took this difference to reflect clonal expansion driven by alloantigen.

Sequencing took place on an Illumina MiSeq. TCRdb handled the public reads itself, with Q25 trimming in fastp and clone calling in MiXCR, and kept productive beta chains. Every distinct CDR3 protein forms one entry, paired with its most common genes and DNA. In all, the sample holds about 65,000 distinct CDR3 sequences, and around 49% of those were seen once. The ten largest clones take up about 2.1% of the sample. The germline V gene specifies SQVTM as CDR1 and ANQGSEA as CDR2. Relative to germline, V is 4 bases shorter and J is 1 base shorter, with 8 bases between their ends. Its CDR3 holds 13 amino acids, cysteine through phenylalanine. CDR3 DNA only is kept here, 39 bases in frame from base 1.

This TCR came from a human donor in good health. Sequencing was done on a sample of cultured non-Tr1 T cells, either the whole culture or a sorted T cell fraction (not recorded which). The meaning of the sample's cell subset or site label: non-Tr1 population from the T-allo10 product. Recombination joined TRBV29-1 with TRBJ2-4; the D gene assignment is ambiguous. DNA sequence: TGCAGCGTTGGTGCACCTGCCAAAAACATTCAGTACTTC. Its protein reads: CSVGAPAKNIQYF.